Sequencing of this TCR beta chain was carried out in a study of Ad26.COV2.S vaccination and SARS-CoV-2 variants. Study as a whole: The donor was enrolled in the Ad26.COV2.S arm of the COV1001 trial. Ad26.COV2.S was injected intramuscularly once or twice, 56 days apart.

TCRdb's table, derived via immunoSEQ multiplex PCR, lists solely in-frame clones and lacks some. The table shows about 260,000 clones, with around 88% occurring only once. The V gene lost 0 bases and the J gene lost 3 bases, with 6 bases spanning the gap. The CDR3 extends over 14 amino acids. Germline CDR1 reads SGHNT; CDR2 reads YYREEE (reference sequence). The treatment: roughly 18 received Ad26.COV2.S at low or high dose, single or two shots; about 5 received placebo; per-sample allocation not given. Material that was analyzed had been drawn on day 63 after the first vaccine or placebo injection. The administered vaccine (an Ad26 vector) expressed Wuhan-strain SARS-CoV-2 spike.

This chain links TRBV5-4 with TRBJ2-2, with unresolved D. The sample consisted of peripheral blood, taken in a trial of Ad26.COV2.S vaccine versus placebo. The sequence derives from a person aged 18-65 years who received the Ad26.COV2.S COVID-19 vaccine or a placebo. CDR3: CASSLERHTGELFF. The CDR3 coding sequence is TGTGCCAGCAGCTTGGAACGACACACCGGGGAGCTGTTTTTT.